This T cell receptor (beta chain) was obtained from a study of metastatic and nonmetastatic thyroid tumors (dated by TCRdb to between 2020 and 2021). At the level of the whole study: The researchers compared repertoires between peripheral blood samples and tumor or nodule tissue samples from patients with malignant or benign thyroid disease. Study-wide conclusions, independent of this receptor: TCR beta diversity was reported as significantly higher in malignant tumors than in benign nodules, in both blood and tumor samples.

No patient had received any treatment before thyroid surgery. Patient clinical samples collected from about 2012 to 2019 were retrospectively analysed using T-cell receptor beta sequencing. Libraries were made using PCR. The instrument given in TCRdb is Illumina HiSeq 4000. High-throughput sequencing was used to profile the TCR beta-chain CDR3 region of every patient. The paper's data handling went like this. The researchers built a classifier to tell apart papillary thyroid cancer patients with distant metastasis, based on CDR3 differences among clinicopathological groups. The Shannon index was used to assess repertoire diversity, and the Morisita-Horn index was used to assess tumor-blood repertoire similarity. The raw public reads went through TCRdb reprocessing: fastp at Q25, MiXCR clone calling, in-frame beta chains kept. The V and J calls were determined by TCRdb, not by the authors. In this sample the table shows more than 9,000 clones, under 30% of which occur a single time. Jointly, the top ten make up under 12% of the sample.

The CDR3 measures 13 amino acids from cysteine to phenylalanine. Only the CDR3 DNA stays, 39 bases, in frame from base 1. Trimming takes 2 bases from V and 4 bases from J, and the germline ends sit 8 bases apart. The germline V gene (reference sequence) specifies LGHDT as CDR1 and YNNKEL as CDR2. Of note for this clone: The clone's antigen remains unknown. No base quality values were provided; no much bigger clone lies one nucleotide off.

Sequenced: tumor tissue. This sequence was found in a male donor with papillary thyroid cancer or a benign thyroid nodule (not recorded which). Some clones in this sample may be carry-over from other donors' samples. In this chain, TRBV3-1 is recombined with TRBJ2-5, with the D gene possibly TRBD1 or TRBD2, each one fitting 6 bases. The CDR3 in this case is CASSQRGRETQYF. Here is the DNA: TGTGCCAGCAGCCAACGGGGGCGAGAGACCCAGTACTTC.